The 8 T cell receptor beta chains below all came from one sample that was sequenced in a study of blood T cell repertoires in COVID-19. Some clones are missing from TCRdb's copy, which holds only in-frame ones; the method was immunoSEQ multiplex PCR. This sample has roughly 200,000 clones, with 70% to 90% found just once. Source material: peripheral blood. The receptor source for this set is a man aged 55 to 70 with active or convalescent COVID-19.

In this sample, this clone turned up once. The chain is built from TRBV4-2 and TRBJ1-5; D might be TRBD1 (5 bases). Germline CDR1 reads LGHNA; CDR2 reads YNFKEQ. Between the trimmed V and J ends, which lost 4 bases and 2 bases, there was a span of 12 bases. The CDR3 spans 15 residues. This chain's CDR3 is CASSRGEEGNQPQHF. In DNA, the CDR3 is TGTGCCAGCAGCCGGGGGGAGGAGGGCAATCAGCCCCAGCATTTT.

CDR3 in amino acids: CASSESRQGPITGELFF. The CDR3 nucleotides read TGTGCCAGCAGTGAATCGAGACAGGGCCCTATAACCGGGGAGCTGTTTTTT. The chain links TRBV2 to TRBJ2-2, with 7 bases lining up with TRBD1. This CDR3 contains 17 residues. With V trimmed by 2 bases and J by 5 bases, 11 bases remained unmatched. The germline V gene encodes CDR1 SNHLY and CDR2 FYNNEI.

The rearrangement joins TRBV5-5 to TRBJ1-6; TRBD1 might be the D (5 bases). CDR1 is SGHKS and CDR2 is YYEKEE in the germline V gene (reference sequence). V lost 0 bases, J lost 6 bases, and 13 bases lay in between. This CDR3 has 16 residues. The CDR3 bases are TGTGCCAGCAGCTTGGGTCCAGGGTTCGCTAATTCACCCCTCCACTTT. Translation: CASSLGPGFANSPLHF. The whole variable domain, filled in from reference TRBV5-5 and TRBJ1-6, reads DAGVTQSPTHLIKTRGQQVTLRCSPISGHKSVSWYQQVLGQGPQFIFQYYEKEERGRGNFPDRFSARQFPNYSSELNVNALLLGDSALYLCASSLGPGFANSPLHFGNGTRLTVT.

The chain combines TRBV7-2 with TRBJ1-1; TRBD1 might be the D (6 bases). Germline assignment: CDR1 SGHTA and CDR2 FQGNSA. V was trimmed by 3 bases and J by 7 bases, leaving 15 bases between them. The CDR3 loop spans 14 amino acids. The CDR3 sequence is CASSLGGGNNEAFF. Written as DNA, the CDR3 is TGTGCCAGCAGCTTGGGAGGGGGGAATAATGAAGCTTTCTTT. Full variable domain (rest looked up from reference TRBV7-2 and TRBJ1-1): GAGVSQSPSNKVTEKGKDVELRCDPISGHTALYWYRQSLGQGLEFLIYFQGNSAPDKSGLPSDRFSAERTGGSVSTLTIQRTQQEDSAVYLCASSLGGGNNEAFFGQGTRLTVV.

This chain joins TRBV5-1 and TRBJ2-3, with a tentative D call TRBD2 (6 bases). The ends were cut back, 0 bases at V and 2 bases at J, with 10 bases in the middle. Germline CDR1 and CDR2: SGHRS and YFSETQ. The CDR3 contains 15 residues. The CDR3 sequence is CASSLAGSDTDTQYF. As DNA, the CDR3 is TGCGCCAGCAGCTTGGCCGGGAGCGACACAGATACGCAGTATTTT.

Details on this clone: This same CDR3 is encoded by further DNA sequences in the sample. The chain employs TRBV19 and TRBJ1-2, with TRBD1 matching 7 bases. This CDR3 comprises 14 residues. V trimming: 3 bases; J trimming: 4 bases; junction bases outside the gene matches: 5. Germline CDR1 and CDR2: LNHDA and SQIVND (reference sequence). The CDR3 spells CASSIGQGGYGYTF. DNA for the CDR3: TGTGCCAGTAGTATTGGGCAGGGGGGCTATGGCTACACCTTC.

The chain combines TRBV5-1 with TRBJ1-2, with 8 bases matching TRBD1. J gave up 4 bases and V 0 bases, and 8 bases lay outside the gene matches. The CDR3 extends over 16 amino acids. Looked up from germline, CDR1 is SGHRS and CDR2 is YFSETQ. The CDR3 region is CASSLGDLDRAYGYTF. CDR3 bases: TGCGCCAGCAGCTTGGGAGACCTGGACAGGGCCTATGGCTACACCTTC.

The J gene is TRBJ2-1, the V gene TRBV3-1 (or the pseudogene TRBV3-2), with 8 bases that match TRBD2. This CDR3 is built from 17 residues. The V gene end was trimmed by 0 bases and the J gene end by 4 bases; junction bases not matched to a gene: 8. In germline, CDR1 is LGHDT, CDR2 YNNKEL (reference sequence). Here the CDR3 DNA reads TGTGCCAGCAGCCAAGATGGGAACCGGGGGGGATACAATGAGCAGTTCTTC. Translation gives CASSQDGNRGGYNEQFF.